These 25 T cell receptor beta chains were sequenced from one sample in a study of metastatic and nonmetastatic thyroid tumors (dated by TCRdb to about 2020). Libraries were made using PCR. The listed sequencing device is Illumina HiSeq 4000. TCRdb reanalyzed the raw reads on its own, using fastp at Q25 for trimming and MiXCR for clone calling, and kept in-frame beta chains. The sample records about 5,800 clones, 15% to 20% of which are singletons. Jointly, the top ten make up over 5% of the sample. No patient had received any treatment before thyroid surgery. The specimen was adjacent normal tissue. These receptors were collected from a female donor with papillary thyroid cancer or a benign thyroid nodule (not recorded which). Some clones in this sample may be carry-over from other donors' samples.

This clone is medium-sized (0.01 to 0.1%) within its sample. CDR3: CASSVLRGGGEQFF. DNA of the CDR3: TGCGCCAGCAGCGTATTGCGGGGGGGCGGTGAGCAGTTCTTC. The chain has TRBV5-1 and TRBJ2-1; 9 bases map to TRBD2. This CDR3 comprises 14 residues. CDR1 and CDR2 from the germline V gene are SGHRS and YFSETQ. V shed 4 bases, J shed 9 bases, and the junction held 8 bases outside the gene matches.

The rearrangement uses TRBV24-1 and TRBJ2-3; D perhaps matches TRBD2 (7 bases). Germline CDR1 reads KGHDR; CDR2 reads SFDVKD. This CDR3 is built from 15 residues. Trimming removed 5 bases at V and 5 bases at J, with 16 bases between. CDR3 DNA: TGTGCCACCAGTGCGGGTCGGGGAGGGGGAGATACGCAGTATTTT. It codes for CATSAGRGGGDTQYF.

This clone rates as medium-sized. CDR3 sequence (DNA): TGTGCCACCATGGCCCTTCGGGACACCGGGGAGCTGTTTTTT. Its translation is CATMALRDTGELFF. The J gene is TRBJ2-2, the V gene TRBV24-1, with D hard to call. The CDR3 is made up of 14 amino acids. CDR1 and CDR2 (germline): KGHDR, SFDVKD. V lost 8 bases and J lost 3, with 12 bases in between.

The chain couples TRBV20-1 to TRBJ1-1, with D perhaps matching TRBD1 (5 bases). V was clipped by 2 bases and J by 8 bases, with 12 bases between them. CDR1 and CDR2 (germline): DFQATT, SNEGSKA (reference sequence). CDR3 length: 12 residues. In DNA, the CDR3 is TGCAGTGCTAGACGTGGGACGGAGGAAGCTTTCTTT. This sequence encodes CSARRGTEEAFF.

CDR3 amino acids: CASSLTGTNPYNEQFF. In DNA form, the CDR3 reads TGTGCCAGCAGCTTAACCGGTACAAACCCGTACAATGAGCAGTTCTTC. The J gene is TRBJ2-1, the V gene TRBV7-3; no clear D gene. The germline V gene encodes CDR1 SGHTA and CDR2 FQGTGA. This CDR3 spans 16 amino acids. V was shortened by 0 bases and J by 4 bases, with 13 bases between the two germline ends.

Points on this clone: One end of the junction varies from germline; a read error may be responsible. The rearrangement uses TRBV27 and TRBJ2-7, with D uncertain. Germline CDR1 is MNHEY and CDR2 is SMNVEV (reference sequence). The CDR3 has 18 residues. The CDR3 region is CASILLGIVGDMPYEQYF. The CDR3 nucleotides read TGTGCCAGCATTTTATTAGGAATAGTCGGCGACATGCCCTACGAGCAGTACTTC.

This clone has a handful of counts. The chain has TRBV19 and TRBJ1-1; no clear D. The CDR3 has 15 residues. V was clipped by 6 bases and J by 4 bases, with 18 bases between them. Germline CDR1 is LNHDA and CDR2 is SQIVND (reference sequence). The CDR3 nucleotides read TGTGCCAGTAGGTGTACCGGTACCGAGAGCACTGAAGCTTTCTTT. It is translated as CASRCTGTESTEAFF.

This clone was counted a few times. V and J are TRBV6-5 and TRBJ2-1; the match to TRBD2 covers 14 bases. Unmatched junction bases numbered 7, after V lost 0 bases and J lost 9 bases. The CDR3 loop spans 17 amino acids. CDR1 and CDR2 (germline): MNHEY, SVGAGI. This chain's CDR3 is CASSYSTSGGAEIEQFF. CDR3 DNA: TGTGCCAGCAGTTACTCGACTAGCGGGGGGGCTGAGATTGAGCAGTTCTTC.

The chain recombines TRBV5-1 with TRBJ2-3; D remains ambiguous. The V end lost 2 bases, the J end lost 6 bases, and 19 bases lay between the germline ends. Looked up from germline, CDR1 is SGHRS and CDR2 is YFSETQ. CDR3 length: 16 residues. CDR3 DNA: TGCGCCAGCAGCTTATTGTACAATGGAGTCGGGGATACGCAGTATTTT. This sequence encodes CASSLLYNGVGDTQYF.

The chain carries TRBV2 and TRBJ2-7, with D hard to call. Germline CDR1 reads SNHLY; CDR2 reads FYNNEI. The CDR3 spans 12 residues. The V end was cut by 7 bases, the J end by 4 bases, with 11 bases between. CDR3 loop: CASNLGPYEQYF. In DNA form, the CDR3 reads TGTGCCAGCAATTTAGGGCCTTACGAGCAGTACTTC.

This clone was seen repeatedly, ten times or more. The rearrangement joins TRBV28 to TRBJ2-5; unclear D gene. Germline CDR1 MDHEN, CDR2 SYDVKM. Trimming removed 4 bases at V and 7 bases at J, with 4 bases between. This CDR3 is built from 10 residues. This CDR3 is CASSSRTQYF. DNA for the CDR3: TGTGCCAGCAGTTCCCGGACCCAGTACTTC. Filled out from reference TRBV28 and TRBJ2-5, the complete variable domain reads DVKVTQSSRYLVKRTGEKVFLECVQDMDHENMFWYRQDPGLGLRLIYFSYDVKMKEKGDIPEGYSVSREKKERFSLILESASTNQTSMYLCASSSRTQYFGPGTRLLVL.

The CDR3 bases are TGCGCCAGCAGTTGGGGGACAGGAGGGAGGGAGACCCAGTACTTC. Amino acid sequence: CASSWGTGGRETQYF. The genes are TRBV5-1 and TRBJ2-4; the match to TRBD1 covers 8 bases. The J call is doubtful: the DNA matches TRBJ2-5 better. The CDR3 contains 15 residues. Germline loops: CDR1 SGHRS, CDR2 YFSETQ.

The sample holds many counts of this clone. This chain connects TRBV6-1 to TRBJ2-7, with 9 bases aligning to TRBD1. Germline values: CDR1 MNHNS, CDR2 SASEGT. The V gene end was trimmed by 6 bases and the J gene end by 3 bases; junction bases not matched to a gene: 6. This CDR3 spans 14 amino acids. The chain's CDR3 is CASRGGDRDYEQYF. The CDR3, as DNA: TGTGCCAGCAGGGGTGGGGACAGGGACTACGAGCAGTACTTC.

This clone was seen just once. The chain is built from TRBV11-3 and TRBJ2-5, with D perhaps matching TRBD1 (6 bases). V lost 5 bases and J lost 4, with 20 bases in between. The length of the CDR3 is 16 residues. Germline V gene sequence: CDR1 SGHNT, CDR2 YENEEA. The CDR3 sequence is CASSTLTGMFGETQYF. CDR3 in DNA: TGTGCCAGCAGCACCCTGACAGGTATGTTCGGAGAGACCCAGTACTTC.

This clone appeared a few times. The V and J genes are TRBV6-2 or TRBV6-3 and TRBJ1-1, with no clear D. Germline CDR1 MNHEY, CDR2 SVGEGT. The CDR3 contains 16 residues. Trimming took off 2 bases at V and 1 base at J, with 14 bases between the two ends. This CDR3 is CASSYVIARKNTEAFF. The DNA of the CDR3 is TGTGCCAGCAGTTACGTAATAGCACGGAAGAACACTGAAGCTTTCTTT.

This clone was found a few times. CDR3 loop: CASSFRTAEAFF. The CDR3 DNA sequence: TGTGCCAGCAGCTTTCGGACGGCTGAAGCTTTCTTT. V and J are TRBV7-9 and TRBJ1-1, with D hard to call. Per the germline V gene, CDR1 is SEHNR and CDR2 is FQNEAQ (reference sequence). CDR3 length: 12 residues. V was clipped by 3 bases and J by 6 bases, with 8 bases between them.

Notes on this clone: This could be a read error, since a much larger clone is one nucleotide away. The CDR3 carries no conserved terminal phenylalanine or tryptophan, so it likely arises from a read error. The chain joins TRBV6-5 to TRBJ2-7; possible D gene TRBD2, 6 bases. Germline CDR1 reads MNHEY; CDR2 reads SVGAGI. This CDR3 has 14 residues. Trimming removed 0 bases at V and 10 bases at J, with 16 bases between. The DNA of the CDR3 is TGTGCCAGCAGTTACTCGGAACTAGCTTCCGATCAGTACCTC. It is translated as CASSYSELASDQYL.

This clone was seen at least ten times. The chain employs TRBV5-4 and TRBJ1-2, with D possibly being TRBD1 (5 bases). The CDR3 sequence is 14 residues long. Germline values: CDR1 SGHNT, CDR2 YYREEE (reference sequence). Trimming took off 0 bases at V and 8 bases at J, with 14 bases between the two ends. In nucleotides, the CDR3 is TGTGCCAGCAGCTTGGAACAGGTCGTTGTAGGCTACACCTTC. It codes for CASSLEQVVVGYTF. The entire variable domain, with the rest obtained from reference TRBV5-4 and TRBJ1-2, is as follows: ETGVTQSPTHLIKTRGQQVTLRCSSQSGHNTVSWYQQALGQGPQFIFQYYREEENGRGNFPPRFSGLQFPNYSSELNVNALELDDSALYLCASSLEQVVVGYTFGSGTRLTVV.

In its sample, this clone ranks as medium-sized. CDR3 bases: TGTGCCAGCAGCCATCCTGACATGTCCTACGAGCAGTACTTC. It translates to CASSHPDMSYEQYF. The chain recombines TRBV3-1 with TRBJ2-7; no definite D call. Germline V gene sequence: CDR1 LGHDT, CDR2 YNNKEL (reference sequence). This CDR3 spans 14 amino acids. Trimming pared 3 bases from V and 1 base from J, leaving 10 bases between.

This clone is termed medium-sized. The V gene is TRBV7-2, the J gene TRBJ2-3; 10 nucleotides match TRBD2. CDR1 SGHTA and CDR2 FQGNSA come from the germline V gene. The CDR3 has 15 amino acids. The V gene end was trimmed by 1 base and the J gene end by 6 bases; junction bases not matched to a gene: 4. The CDR3 DNA is TGTGCCAGCAGCTTAGACAGCGGGGGGGCTGATACGCAGTATTTT. Its protein is CASSLDSGGADTQYF.

This clone is medium-sized (0.01 to 0.1%) by share. The chain uses TRBV6-1 and TRBJ1-1, with D hard to call. Trimming left V 8 bases short and J 6 bases short, with 10 bases between. CDR3 length: 11 residues. Germline lookup yields CDR1 MNHNS and CDR2 SASEGT. The CDR3 spells CASSGAPEAFF. CDR3 coding DNA: TGTGCCAGCTCTGGAGCCCCTGAAGCTTTCTTT.

By sample share, this clone is medium-sized (0.01 to 0.1%). V gene TRBV7-3 combines with J gene TRBJ2-3, with 8 nucleotides matching TRBD1. CDR1 and CDR2 from the germline V gene are SGHTA and FQGTGA. This CDR3 has 15 residues. V was clipped by 2 bases and J by 6 bases; unmatched bases: 7. The CDR3 DNA follows: TGTGCCAGCAGCTTATTGGGGCAGGGGGCCGATACGCAGTATTTT. Amino acid sequence: CASSLLGQGADTQYF.

There are many counts of this clone. This chain joins TRBV18 and TRBJ2-1; D remains ambiguous. Per the germline V gene, CDR1 is KGHSH and CDR2 is LQKENI. The CDR3 covers 16 residues. The V and J ends lost 1 base and 6 bases respectively, with 16 bases between them. The CDR3 DNA reads TGTGCCAGCTCACCACGTGGTCGCTCTGGGTTCAATGAGCAGTTCTTC. This gives the protein CASSPRGRSGFNEQFF.

The sample holds a few counts of this clone. This CDR3 is missing its conserved last phenylalanine or tryptophan, likely due to a read error. The chain has TRBV2 and TRBJ2-6, with no clear D. This CDR3 is built from 13 residues. Germline CDR1 and CDR2: SNHLY and FYNNEI. DNA of the CDR3: TGTGCCAGCACGAATTCTGGGTCCAACGTCCTGACTCTC. Residues: CASTNSGSNVLTL.

Within the sample, this clone is medium-sized. The genes are TRBV2 and TRBJ2-7; no reliable D call. The length of the CDR3 is 14 residues. V was clipped by 7 bases and J by 0 bases, with 13 bases between them. In germline, CDR1 is SNHLY, CDR2 FYNNEI. CDR3 DNA sequence: TGTGCCAGCAAGGTCAGTCTATCCTCCTACGAGCAGTACTTC. The encoded protein is CASKVSLSSYEQYF.